This TCR beta chain appears in the sequencing data of a study of T cells in Graves' hyperthyroidism and ophthalmopathy. Regarding the study as a whole: Ophthalmopathy was separated from stable hyperthyroidism by a 13 V-J model.

This clonotype was recorded many times. What it binds is unknown. Germline values: CDR1 MNHNY, CDR2 SVGAGI (reference sequence). V shed 0 bases, J shed 11 bases, and the junction held 1 base outside the gene matches. This CDR3 has 13 residues. Amplification targeted TCR beta CDR3 regions from RNA transcripts. HTBI primers were used for first-round RT-PCR of the TCR CDR3. TCRdb independently ran MiXCR on the multiplex PCR reads; one entry per CDR3 protein. The table includes over 700,000 distinct CDR3 sequences, 35% to 45% detected once. Sequencing was carried out using blood. The J gene is TRBJ1-2, the V gene TRBV6-6; TRBD1 matches 12 bases. The clonotype was recovered from a man aged 18-30 years with Graves' hyperthyroidism. CDR3 in DNA: TGTGCCAGCAGTTACTCGGGACAGGGGGCATACACCTTC. Translation: CASSYSGQGAYTF.